The present entry profiles one T cell receptor (beta chain) with its context. This sample was taken from a study of blood T cell repertoires in COVID-19. The overall study: From T cells, B-cell-depleted T cells, or PBMCs came the material, which was cDNA or gDNA.

In the original workflow: Quantification of nucleated cells was approximated via reference gene primer amplification. The method was immunoSEQ multiplex PCR; TCRdb's version includes in-frame clones alone and lacks a portion of them. V, J and clone size are taken as reported in that table, and D and trimming were inferred from the DNA itself. The sample carries about 49,000 clones, around 87% recorded once. V lost 0 bases and J 6 bases, leaving 9 bases between the germline ends. The CDR3 sequence is 14 residues long. Germline V gene sequence: CDR1 LNHNV, CDR2 YYDKDF (reference sequence). The sequence derives from a woman older than 75 with COVID-19, enrolled during active disease. The rearrangement joins TRBV15 to TRBJ1-5, with D possibly TRBD1 on 5 matching bases. The material sequenced was peripheral blood. CDR3 region: CATSRDYGGQPQHF. In DNA, the CDR3 is TGTGCCACCAGCAGAGATTACGGGGGTCAGCCCCAGCATTTT.